This TCR beta chain was captured by sequencing in a study of PD-L1 blockade in urothelial cancer. Study in general: Patients previously received 0 to 3 chemotherapy regimens.

Some clones are missing from TCRdb's copy, which holds only in-frame ones; the method was immunoSEQ multiplex PCR. The sample yields tens of thousands of clones, 85% to 90% seen once. The germline V gene has CDR1 SGHTA and CDR2 FQGTGA. V gave up 5 bases and J gave up 1 base; unmatched junction bases: 3. This CDR3 is built from 14 residues. The time point denotes: pretreatment peripheral blood. Patients suffered from locally advanced or metastatic urothelial carcinoma. Every patient provided from 1 to 8 samples, collected pretreatment and on-treatment. V and J are TRBV7-3 and TRBJ1-1; 8 bases agree with TRBD1. This clonotype was obtained from a man aged 55 to 69 with urothelial cancer. This specimen was PBMCs, taken around atezolizumab (anti-PD-L1) treatment. CDR3 DNA: TGTGCCAGCAGCCTAGACAGGGGGAACACTGAAGCTTTCTTT. This sequence encodes CASSLDRGNTEAFF.